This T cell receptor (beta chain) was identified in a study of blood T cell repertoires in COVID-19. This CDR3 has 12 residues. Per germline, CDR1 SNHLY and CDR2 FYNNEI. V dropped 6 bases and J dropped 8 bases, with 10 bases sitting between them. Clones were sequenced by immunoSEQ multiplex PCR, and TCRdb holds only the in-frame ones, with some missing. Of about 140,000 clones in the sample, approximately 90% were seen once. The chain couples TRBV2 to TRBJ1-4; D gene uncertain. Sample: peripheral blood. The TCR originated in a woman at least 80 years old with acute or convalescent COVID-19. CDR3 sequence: CASSLSREKLFF. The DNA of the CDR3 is TGTGCCAGCAGCCTCAGCAGGGAAAAACTGTTTTTT.